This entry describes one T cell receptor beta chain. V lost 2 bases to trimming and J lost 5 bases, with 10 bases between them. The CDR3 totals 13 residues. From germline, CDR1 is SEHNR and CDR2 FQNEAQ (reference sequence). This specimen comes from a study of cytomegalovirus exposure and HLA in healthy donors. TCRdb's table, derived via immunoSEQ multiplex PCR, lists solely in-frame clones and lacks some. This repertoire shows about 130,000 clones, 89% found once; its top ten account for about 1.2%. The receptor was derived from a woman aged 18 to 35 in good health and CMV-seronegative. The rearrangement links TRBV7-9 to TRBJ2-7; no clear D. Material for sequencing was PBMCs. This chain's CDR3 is CASSLLSVNEQYF. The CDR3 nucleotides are TGTGCCAGCAGCTTACTGTCGGTAAACGAGCAGTACTTC.